What follows are 23 T cell receptor beta chains derived from one specimen sequenced in a study of cytomegalovirus exposure and HLA in healthy donors. Both 60 Vbeta primers and 13 Jbeta primers went into the PCR. TCRdb's table, derived via immunoSEQ multiplex PCR, lists solely in-frame clones and lacks some. The sample holds 95,000 to 150,000 clones, 75% to 90% seen once. Specimen: PBMCs. The receptors derive from a man aged 25 to 40 in good health and CMV-seronegative.

The chain employs TRBV11-2 and TRBJ2-1, with 10 bases that match TRBD2. Germline loops: CDR1 SGHAT, CDR2 FQNNGV. The CDR3 loop spans 15 amino acids. Unmatched junction bases numbered 5, after V lost 5 bases and J lost 4 bases. DNA of the CDR3: TGTGCCAGCAGCCGTACTAGCGGGGCGTACAATGAGCAGTTCTTC. Protein sequence: CASSRTSGAYNEQFF.

The rearrangement joins TRBV30 to TRBJ2-1, with D possibly matching TRBD2 (6 bases). The CDR3 consists of 13 residues. The germline V gene encodes CDR1 GTSNPN and CDR2 SVGIG (reference sequence). In DNA, the CDR3 is TGTGCTCGGAGGCGGGGTTTATACAATGAGCAGTTCTTC. It encodes CARRRGLYNEQFF.

CDR3 coding DNA: TGTGCCAGTAGTATAAGAGGGGGCTCCTACAATGAGCAGTTCTTC. Protein: CASSIRGGSYNEQFF. The J gene is TRBJ2-1, the V gene TRBV19; TRBD1 is a possible D gene (6 bases). Germline CDR1 is LNHDA and CDR2 is SQIVND (reference sequence). The CDR3 is made up of 15 amino acids. With 2 bases removed from V and 0 bases from J, the gap between germline ends came to 8 bases.

This clone was picked up one time. This chain joins TRBV27 and TRBJ1-2; D is unresolved. From germline, CDR1 is MNHEY and CDR2 SMNVEV (reference sequence). The V end lost 6 bases, the J end lost 5 bases, and 19 bases lay between the germline ends. The CDR3 loop spans 15 amino acids. This CDR3 reads CASSARSFDQYGYTF. As DNA, the CDR3 is TGTGCCAGCAGCGCAAGGAGTTTCGATCAATATGGCTACACCTTC.

The rearrangement joins TRBV6-1 to TRBJ2-5, with TRBD2 matching 10 bases. V lost 5 bases to trimming and J lost 2 bases; unmatched junction nucleotides: 5. Germline-derived CDR1 and CDR2 are MNHNS and SASEGT. CDR3 length: 15 amino acids. Here the CDR3 DNA reads TGTGCCAGCAGTTTAAGCGGGGGGGGGCAAGAGACCCAGTACTTC. As protein: CASSLSGGGQETQYF.

The rearrangement links TRBV5-1 to TRBJ2-7; a weak D match, TRBD1 (6 bases). Deletions cut 6 bases from V and 2 bases from J, with 12 bases between. The CDR3 has 13 amino acids. Germline V gene sequence: CDR1 SGHRS, CDR2 YFSETQ. CDR3 region: CASTPPGAYEQYF. The CDR3 DNA sequence: TGCGCCAGCACCCCCCCAGGGGCCTACGAGCAGTACTTC.

Regarding this clone: Mismatch with germline at one junction end may stem from a read error. The chain is built from TRBV6-1 and TRBJ2-6; the D gene is possibly TRBD1 (5 bases). CDR3 length: 17 amino acids. The germline V gene encodes CDR1 MNHNS and CDR2 SASEGT. The CDR3 bases are TGTGCCAGCAGTGGGAGACAGTTCTACTCTGGGGCCAACGGCCTGACTTTC. Translation gives CASSGRQFYSGANGLTF.

The V call is TRBV21-1, the J call TRBJ1-2; no check of the table's D call, TRBD1, against the DNA was made. TRBV21-1 is recorded as a pseudogene. The length of the CDR3 is 16 residues. The CDR3 here is CASSKNPNRRRYGYTF. CDR3 DNA sequence: TGTGCCAGCAGCAAAAACCCCAACAGGCGGCGTTATGGCTACACCTTC.

This chain uses TRBV19 with TRBJ1-1; no reliable D call. V was shortened by 6 bases and J by 4 bases, with 15 bases between the two germline ends. Germline V lookup: CDR1 LNHDA, CDR2 SQIVND (reference sequence). There are 14 residues in the CDR3. CDR3 nucleotide sequence: TGTGCCAGTAGCCTCCCAGCGGGGAGCACTGAAGCTTTCTTT. This codes for CASSLPAGSTEAFF.

This clone has a single count. The V gene is TRBV9, the J gene TRBJ2-2; TRBD2 is a possible D gene (6 bases). Looked up from germline, CDR1 is SGDLS and CDR2 is YYNGEE. The length of the CDR3 is 13 residues. The V end lost 3 bases, the J end lost 6 bases, and 9 bases lay between the germline ends. In DNA, the CDR3 is TGTGCCAGCAGCGGAGGAGGGGCCGGGGAGCTGTTTTTT. It specifies CASSGGGAGELFF.

This clone was counted a few times. The V gene is TRBV19, the J gene TRBJ2-7; TRBD2 might be the D (5 bases). Per germline, CDR1 LNHDA and CDR2 SQIVND (reference sequence). The length of the CDR3 is 13 residues. Trimming took 5 bases from V and 7 from J, leaving 15 bases between them. The CDR3 bases are TGTGCCAGTAGTCCGACCAACGGGGTGGAGCAGTACTTC. Translated: CASSPTNGVEQYF.

For this clone: Different DNA sequences within this sample yield the same CDR3. The chain recombines TRBV6-1 with TRBJ2-1, with 11 bases identical to TRBD2. CDR3 length: 15 residues. Trimming at V came to 6 bases and at J to 9 bases, leaving 10 bases not matched to a gene. Per germline, CDR1 MNHNS and CDR2 SASEGT. The CDR3 loop reads CASRRTSGGAGEQFF. The CDR3 nucleotides are TGTGCCAGCAGACGCACTAGCGGGGGAGCAGGTGAGCAGTTCTTC.

This sequence joins TRBV13 and TRBJ2-3; 8 nucleotides agree with TRBD1. Germline CDR1 PRHDT, CDR2 FYEKMQ (reference sequence). After removal of 5 bases from V and 6 bases from J, the junction contained 10 bases not matched to a gene. The CDR3 spans 15 residues. CDR3 coding DNA: TGTGCCAGCAGCGTTGCCGGGACAGGCCCCGATACGCAGTATTTT. It codes for CASSVAGTGPDTQYF.

This rearrangement joins TRBV6-5 to TRBJ2-7; tentatively, D is TRBD2 (6 bases). This CDR3 has 14 amino acids. Per the germline V gene, CDR1 is MNHEY and CDR2 is SVGAGI. Trimming removed 2 bases at V and 9 bases at J, with 17 bases between. This CDR3 is CASSYRGTPWGQYF. CDR3 DNA sequence: TGTGCCAGCAGTTACCGCGGGACTCCTTGGGGGCAGTACTTC.

The rearrangement links TRBV7-8 to TRBJ2-7, with no clear D. The ends were cut back, 1 base at V and 3 bases at J, with 10 bases in the middle. This CDR3 is built from 14 residues. CDR1 SGHVS and CDR2 FQNEAQ come from the germline V gene. CDR3 residues: CASSLDEASYEQYF. CDR3 DNA: TGTGCCAGCAGCTTAGATGAGGCAAGCTACGAGCAGTACTTC.

The V call is TRBV7-2, the J call TRBJ2-1; 11 nucleotides align to TRBD2. The CDR3 has 15 residues. Looked up from germline, CDR1 is SGHTA and CDR2 is FQGNSA. The V and J ends lost 4 bases and 3 bases, in that order; junction bases with no gene match: 2. In DNA form, the CDR3 reads TGTGCCAGCAGCTCCGGGACTAGCGGCTACAATGAGCAGTTCTTC. Translated, it gives CASSSGTSGYNEQFF.

The chain couples TRBV9 to TRBJ1-4; D gene ambiguous. V gave up 4 bases and J gave up 2 bases, with 9 bases separating them. Germline V gives CDR1 SGDLS, CDR2 YYNGEE. There are 14 residues in the CDR3. The CDR3 spells CASSSTSTNEKLFF. The CDR3 DNA reads as TGTGCCAGCAGCTCGACATCGACTAATGAAAAACTGTTTTTT. Full variable domain (outside the CDR3, taken from reference TRBV9 and TRBJ1-4): DSGVTQTPKHLITATGQRVTLRCSPRSGDLSVYWYQQSLDQGLQFLIQYYNGEERAKGNILERFSAQQFPDLHSELNLSSLELGDSALYFCASSSTSTNEKLFFGSGTQLSVL.

The rearrangement joins TRBV29-1 to TRBJ1-2, with a weak D call TRBD1 (6 bases). CDR1 is SQVTM and CDR2 is ANQGSEA in the germline V gene. The CDR3 has 13 residues. The germline V and J ends were trimmed by 3 bases and 7 bases, with 15 bases remaining between them. CDR3 sequence reads: CSVDRPGHGGYTF. The CDR3 bases are TGCAGCGTTGATAGGCCGGGACACGGTGGCTACACCTTC.

This clone was observed a few times. The chain combines TRBV2 with TRBJ2-2, with 7 positions matching TRBD1. Germline CDR1 reads SNHLY; CDR2 reads FYNNEI. V was pared by 5 bases and J by 6 bases, with 6 bases of the junction left unmatched. The CDR3 is 14 residues long. The CDR3 DNA sequence: TGTGCCAGCAGTCCTACAGGGGTAGCCGGGGAGCTGTTTTTT. It is translated as CASSPTGVAGELFF.

The gene calls are TRBV2 and TRBJ1-2; TRBD1 aligns across 9 bases. The ends lost 7 bases at V and 8 bases at J; junction bases unmatched: 8. Germline V gene sequence: CDR1 SNHLY, CDR2 FYNNEI. This CDR3 contains 13 residues. CDR3 in DNA: TGTGCCAGCACCTTGGACAGGGGAGGCGGCTACACCTTC. Amino acids: CASTLDRGGGYTF.

In its sample, this clone was seen once. The V gene is TRBV27, the J gene TRBJ1-5, with TRBD1 as a possible D gene (5 bases). CDR1 is MNHEY, CDR2 SMNVEV, per germline (reference sequence). The CDR3 extends over 15 amino acids. V dropped 1 base and J dropped 2 bases, with 9 bases sitting between them. The CDR3 reads CASSLLGEGNQPQHF. The CDR3 coding sequence is TGTGCCAGCAGTTTATTGGGGGAGGGCAATCAGCCCCAGCATTTT.

This chain joins TRBV11-2 and TRBJ2-7, with D perhaps TRBD2 (7 bases). CDR1 SGHAT and CDR2 FQNNGV come from the germline V gene. This CDR3 is built from 14 residues. Trimming took off 1 base at V and 4 bases at J, with 11 bases between the two ends. The CDR3 sequence is CASSLGEGGYEQYF. CDR3 DNA: TGTGCCAGCAGCTTAGGGGAGGGGGGTTACGAGCAGTACTTC.

This clone was seen only a few times. The chain uses TRBV5-6 and TRBJ2-5, with TRBD1 as a possible D gene (6 bases). Germline values: CDR1 SGHDT, CDR2 YYEEEE. V lost 2 bases, J lost 2 bases, and 16 bases lay in between. CDR3 length: 16 residues. The CDR3 DNA sequence: TGTGCCAGCAGCTTCCTGCTGATGACAGGTCAAGAGACCCAGTACTTC. Protein sequence: CASSFLLMTGQETQYF. Filled out from reference TRBV5-6 and TRBJ2-5, the complete variable domain reads DAGVTQSPTHLIKTRGQQVTLRCSPKSGHDTVSWYQQALGQGPQFIFQYYEEEERQRGNFPDRFSGHQFPNYSSELNVNALLLGDSALYLCASSFLLMTGQETQYFGPGTRLLVL.